Shown below are 8 T cell receptor beta chains from a single sample sequenced in a study of T cells after yellow fever vaccination. TCRdb reanalysed the 5' RACE reads using MiXCR and keeps one entry per CDR3 protein. The sample holds 60,000 to 75,000 distinct CDR3 sequences, 5% to 8% seen once. Sequencing used CD8+ T cells sorted from PBMCs, obtained roughly 45 days after the first yellow fever vaccination. All receptors derive from a man between 18 and 35 years old who received the YFV17D yellow fever vaccine.

In this sample, this clonotype turned up many times. The gene calls are TRBV6-5 and TRBJ1-5; D not certain. CDR1 MNHEY and CDR2 SVGAGI come from the germline V gene. The CDR3 runs to 15 residues. The ends were cut back, 0 bases at V and 4 bases at J, with 10 bases in the middle. Here the CDR3 reads CASSYSKGSNQPQHF. Written as DNA, the CDR3 is TGTGCCAGCAGTTACTCGAAAGGGTCTAATCAGCCCCAGCATTTT.

The chain uses TRBV23-1 and TRBJ2-3, with D possibly TRBD1 on 6 matching bases. TRBV23-1 is flagged as an ORF with uncertain function. Deletions cut 4 bases from V and 1 base from J, with 12 bases between. CDR3 length equals 15 residues. The CDR3 spells CASSRGKGGTDTQYF. Here the CDR3 DNA reads TGCGCCAGCAGTCGGGGAAAGGGGGGCACAGATACGCAGTATTTT.

The CDR3 loop reads CARSPERLHNEQFF. The DNA for the CDR3 is TGTGCCAGGAGCCCCGAGCGACTCCACAATGAGCAGTTCTTC. The chain joins TRBV28 to TRBJ2-1; D ambiguous. The V and J ends lost 9 bases and 5 bases respectively, with 17 bases between them. Germline V gene data show CDR1 as MDHEN and CDR2 as SYDVKM. This CDR3 has 14 residues.

This clonotype occurred many times. J is TRBJ2-2 and V is TRBV6-2 or TRBV6-3, with unresolved D. Between the trimmed V and J ends, which lost 4 bases and 5 bases, there was a span of 8 bases. Germline V lookup: CDR1 MNHEY, CDR2 SVGEGT. This CDR3 contains 13 residues. Written as DNA, the CDR3 is TGTGCCAGCAGTTGGGCGTGGACCGGGGAGCTGTTTTTT. As protein: CASSWAWTGELFF.

This clonotype was counted many times. The chain joins TRBV6-2 or TRBV6-3 to TRBJ1-5; D gene ambiguous. The CDR3 totals 13 residues. Trimming cost V 6 bases and J 4 bases, with 10 bases left between them. Germline CDR1 reads MNHEY; CDR2 reads SVGEGT. The chain's CDR3 is CASSNWRNQPQHF. DNA of the CDR3: TGTGCCAGCAGCAATTGGAGGAATCAGCCCCAGCATTTT.

At least ten counts were recorded for this clonotype. V and J are TRBV7-2 and TRBJ1-1; possibly TRBD1 for D (6 bases). Trimming stripped 10 bases from V and 0 bases from J, with 12 bases between. Per the germline V gene, CDR1 is SGHTA and CDR2 is FQGNSA. CDR3 size: 13 residues. The CDR3: CAIRGGVNTEAFF. The CDR3 bases are TGTGCCATCAGAGGGGGGGTGAACACTGAAGCTTTCTTT.

This clonotype came up many times. The CDR3 DNA reads as TGTGCCAGCAGTTACTCGTTTCCTCCCACAAGCAATCAGCCCCAGCATTTT. It specifies CASSYSFPPTSNQPQHF. The chain has TRBV6-5 and TRBJ1-5; D gene ambiguous. The CDR3 length is 17 residues. Germline V gene sequence: CDR1 MNHEY, CDR2 SVGAGI. The V gene lost 0 bases and the J gene lost 1 base, with 13 bases spanning the gap.

This clonotype was found a few times. The rearrangement joins TRBV6-1 to TRBJ1-1; D is perhaps TRBD1 (6 bases). V shed 7 bases and J shed 2 bases, with 17 bases lying between them. This CDR3 spans 15 amino acids. In germline, CDR1 is MNHNS, CDR2 SASEGT. In DNA form, the CDR3 reads TGTGCCAGCACCAGAAAACAGGGTTTAAACACTGAAGCTTTCTTT. This codes for CASTRKQGLNTEAFF.